Shown below are 6 T cell receptor beta chains from a single sample sequenced in a study of T cell responses to AZD1222 COVID-19 vaccine. The table came from immunoSEQ multiplex PCR; TCRdb's copy has only in-frame clones and leaves some out. The table records about 28,000 clones, about three quarters of them present only once. This specimen consisted of peripheral blood, obtained on day 0 of AZD1222 vaccination. The origin of the receptors is an adult in good health.

This chain links TRBV10-3 with TRBJ2-1; a weak D match, TRBD2 (7 bases). CDR3 size: 15 residues. Trimming left V 2 bases short and J 5 bases short, with 13 bases between. Germline lookup yields CDR1 ENHRY and CDR2 SYGVKD. The CDR3 nucleotides read TGTGCCATCAGTGAGCGCGGGGGCTGGGACAATGAGCAGTTCTTC. This sequence encodes CAISERGGWDNEQFF.

The CDR3 sequence is CASSVRLAGGKNEQFF. Here the CDR3 DNA reads TGTGCCAGCAGCGTGCGACTAGCGGGAGGGAAGAATGAGCAGTTCTTC. The V gene is TRBV9, the J gene TRBJ2-1, with 14 bases matching TRBD2. Per germline, CDR1 SGDLS and CDR2 YYNGEE. The CDR3 is 16 amino acids. Trimming cost V 2 bases and J 7 bases; bases outside gene matches: 5.

The V and J genes are TRBV23-1 and TRBJ1-1, with 8 bases matching TRBD1. TRBV23-1 is an ORF for which the function is uncertain. The CDR3 is 15 residues long. V was clipped by 0 bases and J by 11 bases; unmatched bases: 11. The CDR3, as DNA: TGCGCCAGCAGTCAATCACTGGACAGGGTTTTCGTGGCTTTCTTT. Translating gives CASSQSLDRVFVAFF.

The V gene is TRBV4-2, the J gene TRBJ2-1, with 8 bases aligning to TRBD2. Germline CDR1 is LGHNA and CDR2 is YNFKEQ. Trimming removed 2 bases from V and 7 bases from J; junction bases left unmatched: 7. This CDR3 contains 15 residues. CDR3 sequence: CASSQHSGNQNEQFF. The CDR3 nucleotides read TGTGCCAGCAGCCAACATAGCGGGAATCAAAATGAGCAGTTCTTC.

The chain links TRBV7-9 to TRBJ2-3; TRBD2 matches 14 bases. Germline CDR1 is SEHNR and CDR2 is FQNEAQ (reference sequence). The CDR3 consists of 17 residues. After removal of 6 bases from V and 1 base from J, the junction contained 6 bases not matched to a gene. CDR3 in DNA: TGTGCCAGCAGTTCGCGACTAGCGGGGGGGGGCACAGATACGCAGTATTTT. Amino acid sequence: CASSSRLAGGGTDTQYF.

This chain uses TRBV10-3 with TRBJ2-2; the D is unclear. V was shortened by 6 bases and J by 0 bases, with 5 bases between the two germline ends. The CDR3 is 13 amino acids. CDR1 is ENHRY, CDR2 SYGVKD, per germline. The CDR3 DNA sequence: TGTGCCATCAGGGCTGCGAACACCGGGGAGCTGTTTTTT. Translation gives CAIRAANTGELFF.